This paragraph covers one T cell receptor beta chain sequence. These data are taken from a study of blood T cell repertoires in COVID-19. Study context: COVID-19 samples from acute and convalescent phases originated in the United States, Italy and Spain.

Trimming shortened V by 1 base and J by 5 bases, and 9 bases separated the two germline ends. CDR3 length: 14 residues. Germline assignment: CDR1 MNHEY and CDR2 SVGEGT. As originally analysed: Estimation of nucleated cell counts was performed using reference gene primer amplification. Clones were read by immunoSEQ multiplex PCR, and TCRdb kept only the in-frame ones, dropping some. V, J and clone size are those of that table, while D and trimming were read from the DNA. The sample yields under 250,000 clones, less than 85% seen once. The J gene is TRBJ1-5, the V gene TRBV6-2 or TRBV6-3; possible D gene TRBD1, 5 bases. The TCR comes from a woman aged 70-85 years with active or convalescent COVID-19. The sequencing input was peripheral blood. For the CDR3, the DNA is TGTGCCAGCAGTTACTTGACAGAGGATCAGCCCCAGCATTTT. Its protein is CASSYLTEDQPQHF.